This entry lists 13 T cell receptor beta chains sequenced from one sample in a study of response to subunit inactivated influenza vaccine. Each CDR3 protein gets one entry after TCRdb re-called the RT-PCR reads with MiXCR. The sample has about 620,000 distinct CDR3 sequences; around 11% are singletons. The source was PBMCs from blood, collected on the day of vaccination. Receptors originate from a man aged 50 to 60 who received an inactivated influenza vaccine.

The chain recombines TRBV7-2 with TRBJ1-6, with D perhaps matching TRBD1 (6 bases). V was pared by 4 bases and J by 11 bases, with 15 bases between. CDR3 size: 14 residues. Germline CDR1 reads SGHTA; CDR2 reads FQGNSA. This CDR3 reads CASSYLWDKPPLHF. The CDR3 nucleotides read TGTGCCAGCAGCTACCTTTGGGACAAGCCACCCCTCCACTTT.

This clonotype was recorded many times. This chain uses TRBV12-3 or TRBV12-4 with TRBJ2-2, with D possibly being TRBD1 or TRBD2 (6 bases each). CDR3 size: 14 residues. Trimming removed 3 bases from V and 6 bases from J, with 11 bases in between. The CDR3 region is CASSFTGTSGELFF. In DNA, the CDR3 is TGTGCCAGCAGTTTCACAGGGACTTCCGGGGAGCTGTTTTTT.

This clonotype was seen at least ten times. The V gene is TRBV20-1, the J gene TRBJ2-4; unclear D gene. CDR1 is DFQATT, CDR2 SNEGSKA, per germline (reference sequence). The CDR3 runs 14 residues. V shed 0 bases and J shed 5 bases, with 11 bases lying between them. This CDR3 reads CSARDLGYENIQYF. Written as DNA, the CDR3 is TGCAGTGCTAGAGATTTAGGCTACGAAAACATTCAGTACTTC.

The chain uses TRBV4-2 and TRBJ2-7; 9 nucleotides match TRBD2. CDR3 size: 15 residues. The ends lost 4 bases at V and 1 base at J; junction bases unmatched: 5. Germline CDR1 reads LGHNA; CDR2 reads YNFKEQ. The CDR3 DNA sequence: TGTGCCAGCAGCCGACCTAGCGGGACGTCCTACGAGCAGTACTTC. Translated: CASSRPSGTSYEQYF.

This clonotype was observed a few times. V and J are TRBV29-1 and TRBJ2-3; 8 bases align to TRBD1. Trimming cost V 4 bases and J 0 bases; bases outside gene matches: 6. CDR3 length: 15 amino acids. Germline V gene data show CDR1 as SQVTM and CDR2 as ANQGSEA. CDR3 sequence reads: CSVARGQASTDTQYF. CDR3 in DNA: TGCAGCGTTGCCCGGGGACAGGCTAGCACAGATACGCAGTATTTT.

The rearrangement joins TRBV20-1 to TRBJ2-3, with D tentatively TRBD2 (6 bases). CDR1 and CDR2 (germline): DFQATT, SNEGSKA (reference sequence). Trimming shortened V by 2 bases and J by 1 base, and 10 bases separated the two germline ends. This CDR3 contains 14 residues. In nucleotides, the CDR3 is TGCAGTGCTAGAACCGCTAGCGGCACAGATACGCAGTATTTT. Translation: CSARTASGTDTQYF.

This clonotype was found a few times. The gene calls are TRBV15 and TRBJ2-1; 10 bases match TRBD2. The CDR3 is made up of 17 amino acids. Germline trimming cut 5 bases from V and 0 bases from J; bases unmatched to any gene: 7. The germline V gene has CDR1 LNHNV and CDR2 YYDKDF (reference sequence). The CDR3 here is CATSGTGLAISYNEQFF. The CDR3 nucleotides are TGTGCCACCAGCGGAACGGGACTAGCGATCTCCTACAATGAGCAGTTCTTC. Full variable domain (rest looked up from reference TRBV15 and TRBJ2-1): DAMVIQNPRYQVTQFGKPVTLSCSQTLNHNVMYWYQQKSSQAPKLLFHYYDKDFNNEADTPDNFQSRRPNTSFCFLDIRSPGLGDTAMYLCATSGTGLAISYNEQFFGPGTRLTVL.

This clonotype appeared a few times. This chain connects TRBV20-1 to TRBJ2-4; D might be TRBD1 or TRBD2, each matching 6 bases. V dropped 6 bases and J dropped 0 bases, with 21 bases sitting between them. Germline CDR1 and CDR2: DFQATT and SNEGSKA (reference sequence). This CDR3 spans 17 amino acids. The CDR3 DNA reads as TGCAGTGCACATGGGGGGCTGGTTGATCTAGCCAAAAACATTCAGTACTTC. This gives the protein CSAHGGLVDLAKNIQYF.

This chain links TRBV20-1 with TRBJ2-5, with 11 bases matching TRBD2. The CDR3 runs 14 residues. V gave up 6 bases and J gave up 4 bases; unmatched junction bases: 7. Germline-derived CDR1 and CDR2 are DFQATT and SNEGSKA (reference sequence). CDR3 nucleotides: TGCAGTGCCCCGGAACTAGCGGGGGTAGAGACCCAGTACTTC. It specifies CSAPELAGVETQYF.

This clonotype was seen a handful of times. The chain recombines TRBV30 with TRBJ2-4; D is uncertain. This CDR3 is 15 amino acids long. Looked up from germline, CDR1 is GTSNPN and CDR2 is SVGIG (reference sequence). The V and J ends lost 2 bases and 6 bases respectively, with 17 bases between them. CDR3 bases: TGTGCCTGGAGTACCCCCCGGATCCGCGGAAACATTCAGTACTTC. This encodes CAWSTPRIRGNIQYF.

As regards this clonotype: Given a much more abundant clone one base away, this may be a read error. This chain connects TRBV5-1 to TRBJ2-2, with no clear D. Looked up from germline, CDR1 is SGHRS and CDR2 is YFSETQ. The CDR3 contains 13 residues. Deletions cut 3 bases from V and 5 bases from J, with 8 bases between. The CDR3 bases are TGCGCCAGCAGCTCCCAGAAAACCGGGGAGCTGTTTTTT. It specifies CASSSQKTGELFF. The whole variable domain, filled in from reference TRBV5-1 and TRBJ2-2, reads KAGVTQTPRYLIKTRGQQVTLSCSPISGHRSVSWYQQTPGQGLQFLFEYFSETQRNKGNFPGRFSGRQFSNSRSEMNVSTLELGDSALYLCASSSQKTGELFFGEGSRLTVL.

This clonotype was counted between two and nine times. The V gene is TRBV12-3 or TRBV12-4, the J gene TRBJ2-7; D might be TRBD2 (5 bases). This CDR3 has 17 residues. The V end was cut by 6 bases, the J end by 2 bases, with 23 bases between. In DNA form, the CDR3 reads TGTGCCAGCAGCTTACTGCTCGCGGGCACGAGAACCTACGAGCAGTACTTC. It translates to CASSLLLAGTRTYEQYF.

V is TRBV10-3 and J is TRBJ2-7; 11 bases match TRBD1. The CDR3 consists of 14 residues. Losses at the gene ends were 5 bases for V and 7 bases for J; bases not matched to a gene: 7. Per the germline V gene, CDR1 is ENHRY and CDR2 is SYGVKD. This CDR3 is CAISRGQGAQEQYF. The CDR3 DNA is TGTGCCATCAGTCGCGGACAGGGGGCTCAAGAGCAGTACTTC.